This T cell receptor (beta chain) appears in the sequencing data of a study of identical twins. TCRdb re-called the 5' RACE reads through MiXCR, storing one row per CDR3 protein. This table has a few hundred thousand distinct CDR3 sequences, about 6.7% appearing once. This clonotype was picked up many times. The CDR3 has 15 amino acids. V was shortened by 5 bases and J by 1 base, with 14 bases between the two germline ends. These data were also reused for a study on T cells expressing NK-cell markers. As that report states: The study sequenced eight donors, seven HCMV-seropositive and one seronegative.

The V gene is TRBV12-3 or TRBV12-4, the J gene TRBJ1-1; D uncertain. The sample was CD8+ T cells sorted from blood. The clonotype originates from a woman aged 18 to 35 in good health. The CDR3, as DNA: TGTGCCAGCAGTGATGAACCCTGGGGGAACACTGAAGCTTTCTTT. Translating gives CASSDEPWGNTEAFF.